A single sample gave rise to the 13 T cell receptor beta chains below, sequenced in a study of T cell responses to AZD1222 COVID-19 vaccine. Generated by immunoSEQ multiplex PCR, the TCRdb table keeps only in-frame clones and is missing some. Of some 160,000 clones in the sample, roughly 90% were seen once. The sequencing here drew on peripheral blood, taken on day 0 of AZD1222 vaccination. The receptor set was obtained from an adult in good health.

The chain is built from TRBV6-5 and TRBJ2-3; D is tentatively TRBD1 or TRBD2 (6 bases each). Germline CDR1 MNHEY, CDR2 SVGAGI. CDR3 length: 15 residues. Between the trimmed V and J ends, which lost 0 bases and 5 bases, there was a span of 12 bases. The CDR3 sequence is CASSYSGGSEDTQYF. As DNA, the CDR3 is TGTGCCAGCAGTTACTCAGGGGGGAGTGAAGATACGCAGTATTTT.

The J gene is TRBJ2-3, the V gene TRBV11-2; no clear D gene. Deletions cut 5 bases from V and 2 bases from J, with 5 bases between. This CDR3 comprises 12 residues. CDR1 is SGHAT, CDR2 FQNNGV, per germline. CDR3 bases: TGTGCCAGCAGCAGGGACACAGATACGCAGTATTTT. Its translation: CASSRDTDTQYF.

The chain's CDR3 is CASSVEQGVLTGRYTF. The CDR3 coding sequence is TGTGCCAGCAGCGTGGAACAAGGGGTATTGACTGGTCGCTACACCTTC. The chain couples TRBV9 to TRBJ1-2; D perhaps matches TRBD1 (5 bases). The V end lost 2 bases, the J end lost 9 bases, and 23 bases lay between the germline ends. Germline loops: CDR1 SGDLS, CDR2 YYNGEE. The CDR3 runs to 16 residues.

The chain carries TRBV7-9 and TRBJ1-2, with no clear D. V gave up 3 bases and J gave up 0 bases, with 8 bases separating them. The CDR3 loop spans 14 amino acids. CDR1 and CDR2 (germline): SEHNR, FQNEAQ (reference sequence). This CDR3 is CASSFDRPNYGYTF. The CDR3 DNA reads TGTGCCAGCAGCTTCGACCGTCCTAACTATGGCTACACCTTC.

The J gene is TRBJ2-4, the V gene TRBV5-4; D gene uncertain. From germline, CDR1 is SGHNT and CDR2 YYREEE (reference sequence). The V end was cut by 0 bases, the J end by 3 bases, with 7 bases between. This CDR3 comprises 14 residues. The CDR3 protein is CASSLGGIKNIQYF. The CDR3 nucleotides are TGTGCCAGCAGCTTGGGTGGAATCAAAAACATTCAGTACTTC.

The rearrangement uses TRBV11-2 and TRBJ2-7; 13 bases are shared with TRBD2. The V gene's germline CDR1 is SGHAT and CDR2 FQNNGV. This CDR3 region has 15 residues. After removal of 3 bases from V and 6 bases from J, the junction contained 5 bases not matched to a gene. The CDR3 DNA reads as TGTGCCAGCAGCTTGGGACTAGCGGGACTTGGCGAGCAGTACTTC. Protein sequence: CASSLGLAGLGEQYF. Filled out from reference TRBV11-2 and TRBJ2-7, the complete variable domain reads EAGVAQSPRYKIIEKRQSVAFWCNPISGHATLYWYQQILGQGPKLLIQFQNNGVVDDSQLPKDRFSAERLKGVDSTLKIQPAKLEDSAVYLCASSLGLAGLGEQYFGPGTRLTVT.

This chain uses TRBV10-3 with TRBJ2-5, with D hard to call. Trimming left V 0 bases short and J 1 base short, with 6 bases between. In germline, CDR1 is ENHRY, CDR2 SYGVKD. The CDR3 sequence is 14 residues long. CDR3 DNA sequence: TGTGCCATCAGTGAGTCGGTAGGCCAAGAGACCCAGTACTTC. Translated: CAISESVGQETQYF.

The chain links TRBV13 to TRBJ2-1; D not resolved. The ends were cut back, 5 bases at V and 6 bases at J, with 8 bases in the middle. Germline V gene lookup returns CDR1 PRHDT and CDR2 FYEKMQ (reference sequence). The CDR3 extends over 12 amino acids. CDR3 sequence reads: CASSMTANEQFF. In nucleotides, the CDR3 is TGTGCCAGCAGCATGACTGCCAATGAGCAGTTCTTC.

This chain uses TRBV7-2 with TRBJ2-1; D is unresolved. Trimming shortened V by 1 base and J by 6 bases, and 10 bases separated the two germline ends. The CDR3 contains 14 residues. Germline V gene data show CDR1 as SGHTA and CDR2 as FQGNSA. CDR3 sequence (DNA): TGTGCCAGCAGCTTAGGAGTCATGGGCAATGAGCAGTTCTTC. Its translation: CASSLGVMGNEQFF.

This chain links TRBV7-3 with TRBJ1-3; the D is unclear. Germline-derived CDR1 and CDR2 are SGHTA and FQGTGA. Trimming left V 2 bases short and J 8 bases short, with 4 bases between. CDR3 length equals 11 residues. The CDR3 is CASSLQDTIYF. As DNA, the CDR3 is TGTGCCAGCAGCTTACAGGACACCATATATTTT.

The J gene is TRBJ1-6, the V gene TRBV27; possible D gene TRBD1, 6 bases. The CDR3 extends over 14 amino acids. Germline V gene lookup returns CDR1 MNHEY and CDR2 SMNVEV (reference sequence). Trimming cost V 5 bases and J 7 bases, with 12 bases left between them. CDR3 protein: CASSPGDMNSPLHF. The CDR3 DNA is TGTGCCAGCAGTCCAGGGGATATGAATTCACCCCTCCACTTT.

This CDR3 reads CASILQPQHF. The CDR3 region has the DNA TGCGCCAGCATTTTACAGCCCCAGCATTTT. The V call is TRBV10-1, the J call TRBJ1-5; no clear D. The CDR3 is 10 residues long. CDR1 WNHNN and CDR2 SYGVQD come from the germline V gene (reference sequence). V was cut by 7 bases and J by 7 bases, with 5 bases left in between.

Here the CDR3 reads CACRGVLGYTF. For the CDR3, the DNA is TGTGCTTGCAGGGGGGTACTTGGCTACACCTTC. The chain couples TRBV19 to TRBJ1-2, with 7 bases identical to TRBD1. Germline V gene sequence: CDR1 LNHDA, CDR2 SQIVND (reference sequence). The CDR3 covers 11 residues.